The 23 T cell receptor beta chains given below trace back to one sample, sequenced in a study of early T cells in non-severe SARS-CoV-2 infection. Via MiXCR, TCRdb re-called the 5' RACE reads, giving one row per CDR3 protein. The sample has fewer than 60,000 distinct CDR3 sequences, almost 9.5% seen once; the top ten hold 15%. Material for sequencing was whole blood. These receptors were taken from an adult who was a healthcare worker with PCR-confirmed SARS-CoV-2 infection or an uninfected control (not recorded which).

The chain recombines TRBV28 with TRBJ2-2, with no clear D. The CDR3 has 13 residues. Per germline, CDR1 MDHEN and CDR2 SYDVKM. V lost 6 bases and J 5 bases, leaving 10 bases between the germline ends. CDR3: CASSSVVTGELFF. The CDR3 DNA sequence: TGTGCCAGCAGCTCAGTTGTGACCGGGGAGCTGTTTTTT. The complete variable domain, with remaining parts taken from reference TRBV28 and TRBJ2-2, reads DVKVTQSSRYLVKRTGEKVFLECVQDMDHENMFWYRQDPGLGLRLIYFSYDVKMKEKGDIPEGYSVSREKKERFSLILESASTNQTSMYLCASSSVVTGELFFGEGSRLTVL.

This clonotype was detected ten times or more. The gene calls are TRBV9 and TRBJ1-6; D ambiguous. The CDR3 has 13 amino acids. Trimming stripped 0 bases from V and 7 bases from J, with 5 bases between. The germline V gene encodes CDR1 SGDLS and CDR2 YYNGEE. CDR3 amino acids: CASSVDENSPLHF. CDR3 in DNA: TGTGCCAGCAGCGTAGATGAGAATTCACCCCTCCACTTT. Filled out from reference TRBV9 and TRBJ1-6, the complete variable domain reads DSGVTQTPKHLITATGQRVTLRCSPRSGDLSVYWYQQSLDQGLQFLIQYYNGEERAKGNILERFSAQQFPDLHSELNLSSLELGDSALYFCASSVDENSPLHFGNGTRLTVT.

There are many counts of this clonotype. The DNA for the CDR3 is TGTGCCAGCAGGCCCTCAGGGGGTACCGGGGAGCTGTTTTTT. Its protein product is CASRPSGGTGELFF. The chain is built from TRBV3-1 and TRBJ2-2; 7 bases align to TRBD1. From germline, CDR1 is LGHDT and CDR2 YNNKEL (reference sequence). Trimming took 6 bases from V and 5 from J; bases not matched to a gene: 6. The CDR3 is 14 residues long.

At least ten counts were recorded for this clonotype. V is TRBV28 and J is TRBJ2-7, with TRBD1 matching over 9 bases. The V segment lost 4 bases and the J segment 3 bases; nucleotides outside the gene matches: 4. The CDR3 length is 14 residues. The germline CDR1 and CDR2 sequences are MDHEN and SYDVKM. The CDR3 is CASSSTGGLYEQYF. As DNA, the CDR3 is TGTGCCAGCAGTTCGACAGGGGGACTCTACGAGCAGTACTTC.

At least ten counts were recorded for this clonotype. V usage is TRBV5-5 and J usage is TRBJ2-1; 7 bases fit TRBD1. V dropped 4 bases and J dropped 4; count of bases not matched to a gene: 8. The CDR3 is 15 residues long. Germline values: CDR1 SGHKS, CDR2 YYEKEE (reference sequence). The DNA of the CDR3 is TGTGCCAGCAGCAGGGGACAGCCTACTTACAATGAGCAGTTCTTC. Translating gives CASSRGQPTYNEQFF.

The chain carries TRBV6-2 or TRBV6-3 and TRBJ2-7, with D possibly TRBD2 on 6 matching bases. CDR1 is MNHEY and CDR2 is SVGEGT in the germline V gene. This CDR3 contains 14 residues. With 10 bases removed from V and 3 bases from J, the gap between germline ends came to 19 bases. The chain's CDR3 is CATLAPQGNYEQYF. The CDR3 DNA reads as TGTGCCACCCTAGCGCCCCAGGGTAACTACGAGCAGTACTTC.

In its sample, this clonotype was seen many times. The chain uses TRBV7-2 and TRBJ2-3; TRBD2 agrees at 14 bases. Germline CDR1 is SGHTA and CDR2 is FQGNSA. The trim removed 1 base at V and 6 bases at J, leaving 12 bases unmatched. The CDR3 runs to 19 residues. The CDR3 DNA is TGTGCCAGCAGCTTAGAGGGTTTGGGACTAGCGGGAGCTGTGGATACGCAGTATTTT. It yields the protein CASSLEGLGLAGAVDTQYF.

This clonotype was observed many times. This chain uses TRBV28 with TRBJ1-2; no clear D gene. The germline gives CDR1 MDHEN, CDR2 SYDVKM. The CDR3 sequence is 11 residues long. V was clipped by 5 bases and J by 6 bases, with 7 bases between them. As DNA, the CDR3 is TGTGCCAGCAGTCCAGATAATGGCTACACCTTC. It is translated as CASSPDNGYTF.

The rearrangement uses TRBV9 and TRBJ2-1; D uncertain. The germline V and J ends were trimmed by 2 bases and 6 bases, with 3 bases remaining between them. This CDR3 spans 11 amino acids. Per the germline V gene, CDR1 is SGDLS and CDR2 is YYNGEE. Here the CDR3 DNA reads TGTGCCAGCAGCGTCAGCAATGAGCAGTTCTTC. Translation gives CASSVSNEQFF.

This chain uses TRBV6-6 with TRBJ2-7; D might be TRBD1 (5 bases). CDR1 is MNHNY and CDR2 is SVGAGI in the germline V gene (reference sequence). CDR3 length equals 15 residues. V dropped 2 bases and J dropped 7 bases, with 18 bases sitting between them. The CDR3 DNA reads TGTGCCAGCAGTTACAAGCAGACAGTTCCTCTAGAGCAGTACTTC. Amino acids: CASSYKQTVPLEQYF.

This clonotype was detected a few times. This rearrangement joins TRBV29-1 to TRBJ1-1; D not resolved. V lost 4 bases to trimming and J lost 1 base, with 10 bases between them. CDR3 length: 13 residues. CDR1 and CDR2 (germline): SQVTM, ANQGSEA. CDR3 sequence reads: CSVVDVRNTEAFF. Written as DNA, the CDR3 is TGCAGCGTTGTGGACGTTCGGAACACTGAAGCTTTCTTT.

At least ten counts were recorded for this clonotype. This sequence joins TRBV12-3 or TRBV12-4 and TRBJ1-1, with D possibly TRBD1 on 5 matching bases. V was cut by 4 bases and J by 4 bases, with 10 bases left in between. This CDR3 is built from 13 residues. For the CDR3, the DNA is TGTGCCAGCAGTTATTGGGGGGGCACTGAAGCTTTCTTT. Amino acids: CASSYWGGTEAFF.

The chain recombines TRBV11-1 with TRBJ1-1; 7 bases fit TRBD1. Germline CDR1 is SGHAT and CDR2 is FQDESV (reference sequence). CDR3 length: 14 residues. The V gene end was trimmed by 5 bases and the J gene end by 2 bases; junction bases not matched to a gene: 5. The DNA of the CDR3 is TGTGCCAGCAGCAGAGACAGGGTAAACACTGAAGCTTTCTTT. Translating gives CASSRDRVNTEAFF. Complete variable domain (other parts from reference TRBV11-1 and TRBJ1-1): EAEVAQSPRYKITEKSQAVAFWCDPISGHATLYWYRQILGQGPELLVQFQDESVVDDSQLPKDRFSAERLKGVDSTLKIQPAELGDSAMYLCASSRDRVNTEAFFGQGTRLTVV.

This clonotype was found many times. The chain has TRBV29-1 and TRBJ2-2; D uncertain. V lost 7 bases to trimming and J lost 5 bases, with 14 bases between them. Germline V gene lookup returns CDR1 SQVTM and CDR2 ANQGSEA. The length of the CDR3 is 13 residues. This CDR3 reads CSAPRAETGELFF. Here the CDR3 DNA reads TGCAGCGCCCCGCGCGCCGAGACCGGGGAGCTGTTTTTT.

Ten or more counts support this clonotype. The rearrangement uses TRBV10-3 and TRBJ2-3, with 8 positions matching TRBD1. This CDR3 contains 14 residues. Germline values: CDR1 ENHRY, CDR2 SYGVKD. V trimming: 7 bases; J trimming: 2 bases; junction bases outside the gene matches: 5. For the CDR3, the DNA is TGTGCCATCACCCGACAGGGGCCCACAGATACGCAGTATTTT. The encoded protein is CAITRQGPTDTQYF.

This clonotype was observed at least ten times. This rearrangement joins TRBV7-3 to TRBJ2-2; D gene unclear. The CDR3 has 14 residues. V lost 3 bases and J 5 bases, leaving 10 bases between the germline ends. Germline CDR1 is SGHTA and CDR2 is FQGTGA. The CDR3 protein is CASSFQEWTGELFF. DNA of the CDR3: TGTGCCAGCAGCTTTCAGGAGTGGACCGGGGAGCTGTTTTTT.

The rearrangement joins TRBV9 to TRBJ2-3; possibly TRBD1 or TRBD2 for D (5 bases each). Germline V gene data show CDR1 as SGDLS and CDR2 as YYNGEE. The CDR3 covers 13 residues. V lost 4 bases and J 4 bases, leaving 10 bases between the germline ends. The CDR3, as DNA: TGTGCCAGCAGCCCCCGAGGGGCAGATACGCAGTATTTT. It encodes CASSPRGADTQYF.

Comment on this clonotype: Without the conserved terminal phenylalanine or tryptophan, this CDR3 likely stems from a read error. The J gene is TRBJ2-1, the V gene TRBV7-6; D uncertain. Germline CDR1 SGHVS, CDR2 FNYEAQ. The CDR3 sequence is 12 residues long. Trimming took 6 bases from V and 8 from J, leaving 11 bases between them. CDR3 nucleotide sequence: TGTGCCAGCAGTCATGTCATCTATGAGCAGTTCTCC. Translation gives CASSHVIYEQFS.

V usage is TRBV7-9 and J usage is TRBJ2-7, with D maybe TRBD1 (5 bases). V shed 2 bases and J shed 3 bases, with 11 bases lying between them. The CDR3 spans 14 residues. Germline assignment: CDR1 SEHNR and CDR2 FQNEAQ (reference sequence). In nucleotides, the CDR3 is TGTGCCAGCAGCTTATCTGTCAGGGACTACGAGCAGTACTTC. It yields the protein CASSLSVRDYEQYF.

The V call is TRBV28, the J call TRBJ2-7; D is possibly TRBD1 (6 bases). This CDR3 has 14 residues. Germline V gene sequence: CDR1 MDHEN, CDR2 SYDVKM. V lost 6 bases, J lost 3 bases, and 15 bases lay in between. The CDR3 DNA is TGTGCCAGCAGAGGGGGAGTTAAGTACTACGAGCAGTACTTC. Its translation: CASRGGVKYYEQYF.

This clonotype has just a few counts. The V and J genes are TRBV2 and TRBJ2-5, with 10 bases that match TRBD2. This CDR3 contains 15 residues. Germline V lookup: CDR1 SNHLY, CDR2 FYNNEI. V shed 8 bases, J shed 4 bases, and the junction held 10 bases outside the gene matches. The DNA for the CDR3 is TGTGCCAGCCAGCTTTCTAGCGGGAGAACAGAGACCCAGTACTTC. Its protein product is CASQLSSGRTETQYF.

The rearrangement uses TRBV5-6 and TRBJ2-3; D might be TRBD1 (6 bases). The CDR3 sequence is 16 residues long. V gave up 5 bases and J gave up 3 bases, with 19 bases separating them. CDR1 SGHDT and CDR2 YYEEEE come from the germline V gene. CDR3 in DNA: TGTGCCAGCAGGTCGACGACAGCTCAGGGGACAGATACGCAGTATTTT. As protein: CASRSTTAQGTDTQYF.

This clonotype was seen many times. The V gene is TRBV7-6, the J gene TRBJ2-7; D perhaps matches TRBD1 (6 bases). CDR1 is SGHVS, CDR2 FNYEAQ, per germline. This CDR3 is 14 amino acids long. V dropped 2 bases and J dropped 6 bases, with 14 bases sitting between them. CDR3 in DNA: TGTGCCAGCAGCTTAATTGCAGGGGAATCCGAGCAGTACTTC. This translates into CASSLIAGESEQYF.